This T cell receptor beta chain stems from a study of CD8 T cells in Susac syndrome. Findings and limits, study-wide: The study's TCR sequencing and HLA analysis drew on a certain number of individuals. That number was acknowledged as relatively small.

With respect to this clonotype: Antigen unknown.

The RNA input was about 0.5 to 1 ug, and it was reverse transcribed with random hexamers. TCRdb processed the immunoSEQ multiplex PCR reads anew with MiXCR; each CDR3 protein has one entry. The data hold around 160,000 distinct CDR3 sequences, with around 96% observed a single time. The source of this sequence is a human donor in good health. The sequencing sample was made of CD4+ T cells from PBMCs.

CDR3 region: CASSPGQTFSGNTIYF. CDR3 DNA sequence: TGTGCCAGTAGTCCGGGACAGACCTTCTCTGGAAACACCATATATTTT. The V and J genes are TRBV19 and TRBJ1-3; 7 bases match TRBD1. Germline CDR1 reads LNHDA; CDR2 reads SQIVND (reference sequence). Trimming removed 5 bases from V and 0 bases from J; junction bases left unmatched: 7. CDR3 length: 16 residues.